This T cell receptor beta chain was found in a study of blood T cell repertoires in COVID-19. Overall study context: The United States, Italy and Spain provided the acute and convalescent COVID-19 samples.

Per the original methods: Nucleated cell number was recorded as an estimate derived from reference gene primer amplification. Method: immunoSEQ multiplex PCR; TCRdb's copy keeps in-frame clones and lacks some. That table furnishes V, J and clone size, whereas the DNA furnished D and trimming. This table has nearly 350,000 clones, about 90% appearing once. Per germline, CDR1 LNHDA and CDR2 SQIVND (reference sequence). Trimming at V came to 5 bases and at J to 3 bases, leaving 10 bases not matched to a gene. This CDR3 spans 16 amino acids. The TCR sequence derives from a woman aged 18-29 years who had recovered from COVID-19. This chain uses TRBV19 with TRBJ2-1; 7 positions match TRBD2. Sequenced sample: peripheral blood. CDR3 sequence reads: CASSPYRSGNYNEQFF. Here the CDR3 DNA reads TGTGCCAGTAGTCCCTACCGGAGCGGGAACTACAATGAGCAGTTCTTC. The full variable domain, in which reference TRBV19 and TRBJ2-1 provide the parts outside the CDR3, is DGGITQSPKYLFRKEGQNVTLSCEQNLNHDAMYWYRQDPGQGLRLIYYSQIVNDFQKGDIAEGYSVSREKKESFPLTVTSAQKNPTAFYLCASSPYRSGNYNEQFFGPGTRLTVL.